These 8 T cell receptor beta chains came from one sample sequenced in a study of blood T cells in healthy people across ages. A sample-barcoded 5' primer and a J-beta primer mix were used in a second PCR of about 6 to 12 cycles. One entry per CDR3 protein results from TCRdb running MiXCR on the 5' RACE reads. There are approximately 960,000 distinct CDR3 sequences in the sample; about 28% occur only once, and approximately 10% lies in the top ten. Separately, the same data were catalogued under a study of T cells of mothers and their children.

Sequencing was carried out using blood. These receptor sequences come from a woman in her 40s in good health.

This clonotype was recorded many times. In DNA, the CDR3 is TGTGCCAGCAGCGCAGGGGGATCCTACAATGAGCAGTTCTTC. Residues: CASSAGGSYNEQFF. The chain couples TRBV28 to TRBJ2-1; 7 bases are shared with TRBD1. The germline CDR1 and CDR2 sequences are MDHEN and SYDVKM. The CDR3 has 14 amino acids. The V segment lost 6 bases and the J segment 1 base; nucleotides outside the gene matches: 3.

This clonotype appeared many times. At one of its ends the junction is not consistent with the germline gene, which may arise from a read error. The chain combines TRBV5-1 with TRBJ2-7; 10 positions match TRBD1. CDR3 length equals 14 residues. Germline assignment: CDR1 SGHRS and CDR2 YFSETQ. The DNA of the CDR3 is TGTGCCAGCAGCTCCGGGACAGGGGACTACGAGCAGTACTTC. This gives the protein CASSSGTGDYEQYF. The full variable domain, its missing parts supplied by reference TRBV5-1 and TRBJ2-7, is KAGVTQTPRYLIKTRGQQVTLSCSPISGHRSVSWYQQTPGQGLQFLFEYFSETQRNKGNFPGRFSGRQFSNSRSEMNVSTLELGDSALYLCASSSGTGDYEQYFGPGTRLTVT.

V is TRBV4-1 and J is TRBJ2-6, with 9 bases lining up with TRBD1. CDR3 length: 17 amino acids. Germline CDR1 is MGHRA and CDR2 is YSYEKL. V was clipped by 1 base and J by 1 base; unmatched bases: 2. For the CDR3, the DNA is TGCGCCAGCAGCCAAGGGACAGGGGTTTCTGGGGCCAACGTCCTGACTTTC. Its protein is CASSQGTGVSGANVLTF.

The chain recombines TRBV2 with TRBJ2-7, with D perhaps TRBD2 (5 bases). CDR3 size: 14 residues. The germline V gene has CDR1 SNHLY and CDR2 FYNNEI. The V and J ends lost 6 bases and 1 base respectively, with 13 bases between them. The CDR3 nucleotides are TGTGCCAGCAGAAGAGCTGGCGGGTCCTACGAGCAGTACTTC. This encodes CASRRAGGSYEQYF.

This chain links TRBV5-4 with TRBJ1-1; D is possibly TRBD1 (6 bases). The CDR3 sequence is 14 residues long. The germline V and J ends were trimmed by 4 bases and 4 bases, with 14 bases remaining between them. CDR1 and CDR2 from the germline V gene are SGHNT and YYREEE (reference sequence). CDR3 DNA sequence: TGTGCCAGCAGCCCAGGGGTCATGAGCACTGAAGCTTTCTTT. Its protein product is CASSPGVMSTEAFF.

This clonotype was recorded a few times. The chain joins TRBV9 to TRBJ1-1, with D unclear. Germline V gene data show CDR1 as SGDLS and CDR2 as YYNGEE. CDR3 length equals 12 residues. Trimming took 0 bases from V and 3 from J, leaving 3 bases between them. CDR3 protein: CASSVADTEAFF. The CDR3 coding sequence is TGTGCCAGCAGCGTAGCGGACACTGAAGCTTTCTTT.

A word on this clonotype: One end of the junction is discordant with germline, which a read error may explain. Written as DNA, the CDR3 is TGTGCCAGCAGCTTAAGGAGCGGGTACCAAGAGACCCGGTACTTC. Amino acid sequence: CASSLRSGYQETRYF. V gene TRBV7-2 combines with J gene TRBJ2-5, with D perhaps matching TRBD2 (6 bases). The CDR3 is 15 residues long. The germline gives CDR1 SGHTA, CDR2 FQGNSA.

This clonotype was seen only once. The rearrangement joins TRBV7-2 to TRBJ2-1; D might be TRBD2 (5 bases). The V gene lost 6 bases and the J gene lost 13 bases, with 16 bases spanning the gap. Germline V CDR1 and CDR2: SGHTA, FQGNSA. There are 12 residues in the CDR3. The CDR3 DNA reads TGTGCCAGCAGTCATCCTCCTAGCCACCAGTTCTTC. Translation: CASSHPPSHQFF.